Listed here are 25 T cell receptor beta chains from one sample, sequenced in a study of blood T cell repertoires in COVID-19. Assay used: immunoSEQ multiplex PCR; TCRdb lists only in-frame clones, some missing. The repertoire holds around 150,000 clones, with roughly 87% as singletons. Source material: PBMCs or T cells enriched from blood (not recorded which). All receptors derive from a man in his fifties or sixties who had recovered from COVID-19.

This clone was seen only a few times. The gene calls are TRBV11-3 and TRBJ2-7; tentatively, D is TRBD1 (5 bases). The CDR3 is 14 residues long. CDR1 SGHNT and CDR2 YENEEA come from the germline V gene. V was cut by 2 bases and J by 6 bases, with 14 bases left in between. The CDR3: CASSLNPGSAEQYF. CDR3 in DNA: TGTGCCAGCAGCTTAAACCCAGGGTCAGCCGAGCAGTACTTC.

This clone was observed at least ten times. In nucleotides, the CDR3 is TGTGCCAGCAGGCGGGACCTGGGATCCACAGATACGCAGTATTTT. This sequence encodes CASRRDLGSTDTQYF. The chain has TRBV2 and TRBJ2-3; perhaps TRBD2 as D (6 bases). The germline V gene has CDR1 SNHLY and CDR2 FYNNEI. This CDR3 has 15 residues. Trimming took off 6 bases at V and 2 bases at J, with 15 bases between the two ends. Looking up the rest from reference TRBV2 and TRBJ2-3 gives the full variable domain: EPEVTQTPSHQVTQMGQEVILRCVPISNHLYFYWYRQILGQKVEFLVSFYNNEISEKSEIFDDQFSVERPDGSNFTLKIRSTKLEDSAMYFCASRRDLGSTDTQYFGPGTRLTVL.

This clone was detected many times. V and J are TRBV5-1 and TRBJ1-1; no clear D. The V end lost 6 bases, the J end lost 4 bases, and 10 bases lay between the germline ends. CDR3 size: 12 residues. Germline lookup yields CDR1 SGHRS and CDR2 YFSETQ. The CDR3 sequence is CASMEGATEAFF. For the CDR3, the DNA is TGCGCCAGCATGGAGGGTGCCACTGAAGCTTTCTTT.

The genes are TRBV5-1 and TRBJ2-4, with TRBD1 identical over 9 bases. V was clipped by 0 bases and J by 10 bases; unmatched bases: 8. CDR3 size: 15 residues. Per the germline V gene, CDR1 is SGHRS and CDR2 is YFSETQ. The CDR3 sequence is CASSLGQGTGNIQYF. CDR3 nucleotide sequence: TGCGCCAGCAGCTTGGGTCAGGGGACAGGGAATATTCAGTACTTC.

The rearrangement joins TRBV7-2 to TRBJ2-7, with 7 bases fitting TRBD1. Germline values: CDR1 SGHTA, CDR2 FQGNSA. V gave up 2 bases and J gave up 9 bases; unmatched junction bases: 13. The CDR3 has 15 amino acids. The CDR3 loop is CASSLTGTANTVQYF. The CDR3 DNA sequence: TGTGCCAGCAGCTTAACCGGGACAGCGAATACCGTGCAGTACTTC.

V is TRBV3-1 (or the pseudogene TRBV3-2) and J is TRBJ1-3; D call uncertain. The germline V gene has CDR1 LGHDT and CDR2 YNNKEL (reference sequence). The CDR3 length is 15 residues. V shed 4 bases and J shed 1 base, with 11 bases lying between them. This chain's CDR3 is CASSPGRRSGNTIYF. CDR3 coding DNA: TGTGCCAGCAGCCCTGGACGGAGGTCTGGAAACACCATATATTTT.

The rearrangement uses TRBV5-1 and TRBJ2-3, with D maybe TRBD2 (5 bases). CDR1 is SGHRS and CDR2 is YFSETQ in the germline V gene. The CDR3 length is 15 residues. The V gene lost 2 bases and the J gene lost 3 bases, with 13 bases spanning the gap. This CDR3 reads CASSLPDYSTDTQYF. DNA for the CDR3: TGCGCCAGCAGCTTACCTGACTACTCTACAGATACGCAGTATTTT.

The table lists this clone with a count of one. CDR3 protein: CASSLLTARGPETQYF. The CDR3 region has the DNA TGCGCCAGCAGCTTGTTGACGGCCAGGGGGCCAGAGACCCAGTACTTC. The gene calls are TRBV5-1 and TRBJ2-5, with TRBD1 matching 8 bases. The length of the CDR3 is 16 residues. After removal of 1 base from V and 4 bases from J, the junction contained 9 bases not matched to a gene. Germline CDR1 SGHRS, CDR2 YFSETQ.

The chain has TRBV14 and TRBJ2-7; D remains unclear. The germline V gene has CDR1 SGHDN and CDR2 FVKESK. The CDR3 spans 13 residues. Trimming cost V 2 bases and J 3 bases, with 8 bases left between them. CDR3 protein: CASSQKNSYEQYF. The DNA for the CDR3 is TGTGCCAGCAGCCAAAAGAACAGCTACGAGCAGTACTTC. Full variable domain (remainder filled in from reference TRBV14 and TRBJ2-7): EAGVTQFPSHSVIEKGQTVTLRCDPISGHDNLYWYRRVMGKEIKFLLHFVKESKQDESGMPNNRFLAERTGGTYSTLKVQPAELEDSGVYFCASSQKNSYEQYFGPGTRLTVT.

The J gene is TRBJ1-5, the V gene TRBV2, with 12 bases aligning to TRBD1. This CDR3 spans 14 amino acids. The germline CDR1 and CDR2 sequences are SNHLY and FYNNEI. V gave up 8 bases and J gave up 6 bases; unmatched junction bases: 5. The CDR3 DNA is TGTGCCAGCGTTTGGGACAGGGGGCTTCAGCCCCAGCATTTT. Translated, it gives CASVWDRGLQPQHF.

This chain links TRBV18 with TRBJ1-1, with a possible D match to TRBD1 (6 bases). The CDR3 extends over 16 amino acids. V lost 1 base and J 4 bases, leaving 16 bases between the germline ends. Germline CDR1 and CDR2: KGHSH and LQKENI. DNA of the CDR3: TGTGCCAGCTCACCACAGACAGGTTGGAGCGGCACTGAAGCTTTCTTT. Translating gives CASSPQTGWSGTEAFF.

The CDR3 loop reads CASSLLGLAGSDTQYF. DNA for the CDR3: TGTGCCAGCAGTTTATTGGGACTAGCGGGTTCGGATACGCAGTATTTT. The rearrangement joins TRBV27 to TRBJ2-3; 12 positions match TRBD2. V trimming: 1 base; J trimming: 6 bases; junction bases outside the gene matches: 5. Per germline, CDR1 MNHEY and CDR2 SMNVEV (reference sequence). This CDR3 comprises 16 residues.

The chain carries TRBV4-1 and TRBJ1-4; D possibly corresponds to TRBD1 (5 bases). Germline V lookup: CDR1 MGHRA, CDR2 YSYEKL. This CDR3 has 16 residues. V was pared by 4 bases and J by 5 bases, with 17 bases between. The CDR3, as DNA: TGCGCCAGCAGCCCTGAAGGTACGACAGTAAATGAAAAACTGTTTTTT. Its translation is CASSPEGTTVNEKLFF.

The chain is built from TRBV19 and TRBJ1-6; 8 nucleotides line up with TRBD1. Germline V lookup: CDR1 LNHDA, CDR2 SQIVND (reference sequence). The CDR3 extends over 17 amino acids. Losses at the gene ends were 3 bases for V and 9 bases for J; bases not matched to a gene: 13. CDR3 bases: TGTGCCAGTAGTATTCCCCCCCGACAGGGGTCGGGTTCACCCCTCCACTTT. Translated, it gives CASSIPPRQGSGSPLHF.

The chain recombines TRBV19 with TRBJ1-5; perhaps TRBD1 as D (6 bases). This CDR3 comprises 16 residues. CDR1 and CDR2 (germline): LNHDA, SQIVND (reference sequence). The V and J ends lost 5 bases and 0 bases respectively, with 14 bases between them. CDR3 in DNA: TGTGCCAGTAGTCTACAGGGCCGCTATAGCAATCAGCCCCAGCATTTT. Its translation: CASSLQGRYSNQPQHF.

V is TRBV19 and J is TRBJ1-5; D is perhaps TRBD1 (5 bases). The germline V gene encodes CDR1 LNHDA and CDR2 SQIVND (reference sequence). Trimming cost V 3 bases and J 5 bases, with 17 bases left between them. This CDR3 contains 16 residues. The CDR3, as DNA: TGTGCCAGTAGTATTGATCGTTCAGGGATTTATCAGCCCCAGCATTTT. It translates to CASSIDRSGIYQPQHF.

This clone has a handful of counts. J is TRBJ1-5 and V is TRBV19; D might be TRBD1 (6 bases). Trimming removed 4 bases at V and 4 bases at J, with 11 bases between. The CDR3 runs 14 residues. Germline loops: CDR1 LNHDA, CDR2 SQIVND (reference sequence). Here the CDR3 DNA reads TGTGCCAGTAGTAACAGGGAGGGGAATCAGCCCCAGCATTTT. This encodes CASSNREGNQPQHF.

The chain uses TRBV6-5 and TRBJ2-3; the D gene is possibly TRBD2 (5 bases). The germline CDR1 and CDR2 sequences are MNHEY and SVGAGI. V was trimmed by 6 bases and J by 2 bases, leaving 15 bases between them. This CDR3 region has 15 residues. This CDR3 reads CASSPASGVTDTQYF. In DNA, the CDR3 is TGTGCCAGCAGCCCCGCGAGCGGAGTCACAGATACGCAGTATTTT.

The chain has TRBV7-9 and TRBJ1-1; D gene uncertain. V lost 1 base and J lost 1, with 10 bases in between. The V gene's germline CDR1 is SEHNR and CDR2 FQNEAQ (reference sequence). CDR3 length equals 15 residues. The CDR3 loop reads CASSLVIGRNTEAFF. The DNA of the CDR3 is TGTGCCAGCAGCTTAGTCATCGGGAGGAACACTGAAGCTTTCTTT.

The chain is built from TRBV11-2 and TRBJ2-7; TRBD2 matches 9 bases. Per germline, CDR1 SGHAT and CDR2 FQNNGV. The ends lost 1 base at V and 6 bases at J; junction bases unmatched: 4. The CDR3 is 14 residues long. In DNA form, the CDR3 reads TGTGCCAGCAGCTTAGCCGCTAGCGGGATCGAGCAGTACTTC. This gives the protein CASSLAASGIEQYF.

The chain couples TRBV29-1 to TRBJ2-3; a possible D gene is TRBD1 (9 bases). CDR1 and CDR2 from the germline V gene are SQVTM and ANQGSEA. This CDR3 spans 14 amino acids. Trimming pared 7 bases from V and 4 bases from J, leaving 18 bases between. The CDR3 bases are TGCAGCGCCGGGGGGGACAGGGATGCAGATACGCAGTATTTT. Translation: CSAGGDRDADTQYF.

This chain connects TRBV5-1 to TRBJ1-2, with unresolved D. This CDR3 has 14 amino acids. Trimming took off 0 bases at V and 5 bases at J, with 11 bases between the two ends. The germline CDR1 and CDR2 sequences are SGHRS and YFSETQ. In nucleotides, the CDR3 is TGCGCCAGCAGCTTGGAGGCGGTCGTTTATGGCTACACCTTC. This sequence encodes CASSLEAVVYGYTF.

The chain links TRBV30 to TRBJ2-7; D is possibly TRBD2 (5 bases). The V gene lost 5 bases and the J gene lost 6 bases, with 11 bases spanning the gap. The CDR3 contains 11 residues. CDR1 and CDR2 from the germline V gene are GTSNPN and SVGIG (reference sequence). Written as DNA, the CDR3 is TGTGCCTGGGATCAAGGAGGCGAGCAGTACTTC. This encodes CAWDQGGEQYF.

This clone was observed a handful of times. The rearrangement joins TRBV20-1 to TRBJ1-5, with 7 nucleotides matching TRBD1. V was pared by 3 bases and J by 2 bases, with 1 base of the junction left unmatched. Germline assignment: CDR1 DFQATT and CDR2 SNEGSKA (reference sequence). CDR3 size: 13 residues. The DNA of the CDR3 is TGCAGTGCTAGTGGACAGGGCAATCAGCCCCAGCATTTT. Its protein product is CSASGQGNQPQHF.

This rearrangement joins TRBV9 to TRBJ1-1, with TRBD1 as a possible D gene (5 bases). The V end was cut by 0 bases, the J end by 1 base, with 10 bases between. Germline V lookup: CDR1 SGDLS, CDR2 YYNGEE. This CDR3 contains 15 residues. In nucleotides, the CDR3 is TGTGCCAGCAGCGTAGGGGGCGGCGGGAACACTGAAGCTTTCTTT. Protein product: CASSVGGGGNTEAFF.